Reported below is one T cell receptor (beta chain). Its antigen is unidentified. In germline, CDR1 is SEHNR, CDR2 FQNEAQ (reference sequence). The V segment lost 0 bases and the J segment 4 bases; nucleotides outside the gene matches: 12. The CDR3 sequence is 19 residues long. The data were taken from a study of CD8+ T cells in alopecia areata. For the study at large: Treated patients were dosed with oral tofacitinib, taking 5 to 10 mg twice daily. Findings of the study overall: Many expanded lesional clones remained in scalp and blood on tofacitinib.

The treatment: oral pan-JAK inhibitor, 5-10 mg twice daily. Sequencing used cDNA as its template, made by extracting RNA and reverse transcribing it. Generated by immunoSEQ multiplex PCR, the TCRdb table keeps only in-frame clones and is missing some. The repertoire holds over 80,000 clones, with 44% as singletons. The material sequenced was CD8+ T cells sorted from blood, taken at week 24, from a patient treated with tofacitinib. The clonotype was recovered from a human donor with alopecia areata. The rearrangement joins TRBV7-9 to TRBJ2-7; 13 positions match TRBD2. The DNA for the CDR3 is TGTGCCAGCAGCTTAGCGATCGCCCCTAAGACTAGCGGGAGGTACGAGCAGTACTTC. It specifies CASSLAIAPKTSGRYEQYF. The complete variable domain, with remaining parts taken from reference TRBV7-9 and TRBJ2-7, reads DTGVSQNPRHKITKRGQNVTFRCDPISEHNRLYWYRQTLGQGPEFLTYFQNEAQLEKSRLLSDRFSAERPKGSFSTLEIQRTEQGDSAMYLCASSLAIAPKTSGRYEQYFGPGTRLTVT.